Sequencing of this T cell receptor beta chain was carried out in a study of T-cell memory formation after mild COVID-19. Study-wide background: TCR clusters were largely donor specific. General study results and limits: Among clones contracting day 15 to 85, CD4/CD8 was balanced, whereas later expanders leaned CD4+. CD4+ contracting clones lay mainly in CM and EM, CD8+ ones in EMRA.

Turning to this clonotype: Antigen specificity is unknown.

In TCRdb, the 5' RACE reads were re-called with MiXCR into one record per CDR3 protein. The sample consists of hundreds of thousands of distinct CDR3 sequences, around 17% of them appearing once. V trimming: 8 bases; J trimming: 0 bases; junction bases outside the gene matches: 8. Germline CDR1 reads KGHSH; CDR2 reads LQKENI. CDR3 size: 15 residues. This clonotype was sampled from an adult woman who had mild COVID-19 (a few samples of this study predate the infection). Cell type and time point are not known. Sequencing was performed on PBMCs or a T cell subset sorted from them (not recorded which). The chain recombines TRBV18 with TRBJ2-7; TRBD1 aligns across 9 bases. The CDR3 sequence is CASKTTGGSSYEQYF. The CDR3 coding sequence is TGTGCCAGCAAGACCACAGGGGGCTCCTCCTACGAGCAGTACTTC.